One and the same sample provided the 21 T cell receptor beta chains below, sequenced in a study of PD-L1 blockade in urothelial cancer. TCRdb keeps only in-frame clones here, not all; method: immunoSEQ multiplex PCR. The data show approximately 110,000 clones, with roughly 90% seen just once and around 3.7% held by the top ten. This sample's time point: peripheral blood 6 weeks after treatment start. This specimen was PBMCs, taken around atezolizumab (anti-PD-L1) treatment. These receptors came from a man in his sixties with urothelial cancer.

This clone has a handful of counts. This chain connects TRBV19 to TRBJ1-2; 7 nucleotides align to TRBD1. Trimming removed 5 bases from V and 4 bases from J; junction bases left unmatched: 7. CDR3 length: 14 residues. Germline CDR1 and CDR2: LNHDA and SQIVND (reference sequence). The CDR3 here is CASSASTGLYGYTF. The CDR3 region has the DNA TGTGCCAGTAGTGCGTCGACAGGGCTCTATGGCTACACCTTC.

The V gene is TRBV11-2, the J gene TRBJ1-2, with D possibly TRBD1 on 5 matching bases. The CDR3 is made up of 14 amino acids. Germline V gene data show CDR1 as SGHAT and CDR2 as FQNNGV. V lost 1 base and J lost 8, with 14 bases in between. The CDR3 nucleotides are TGTGCCAGCAGCTTAGGGGGGGACCTAGTGGGCTACACCTTC. Protein sequence: CASSLGGDLVGYTF.

The chain has TRBV28 and TRBJ2-5; perhaps TRBD1 as D (6 bases). Germline-derived CDR1 and CDR2 are MDHEN and SYDVKM. The germline V and J ends were trimmed by 7 bases and 4 bases, with 13 bases remaining between them. The CDR3 covers 13 residues. The CDR3 reads CASKGGNGETQYF. The CDR3 DNA is TGTGCCAGCAAAGGGGGTAATGGAGAGACCCAGTACTTC.

This chain links TRBV30 with TRBJ2-1; 7 bases align to TRBD1. Losses at the gene ends were 1 base for V and 6 bases for J; bases not matched to a gene: 6. Germline CDR1 GTSNPN, CDR2 SVGIG (reference sequence). The CDR3 loop spans 14 amino acids. The CDR3 nucleotides read TGTGCCTGGAGTGGACAGGGCCCTTCCAATGAGCAGTTCTTC. Protein sequence: CAWSGQGPSNEQFF.

This chain links TRBV7-9 with TRBJ1-4, with 12 bases that match TRBD1. This CDR3 region has 17 residues. The V gene's germline CDR1 is SEHNR and CDR2 FQNEAQ (reference sequence). Germline trimming cut 4 bases from V and 10 bases from J; bases unmatched to any gene: 13. DNA of the CDR3: TGTGCCAGCAGCTCTACTCCGGGACAGGGGGCGCGCGCAAAACTGTTTTTT. Protein sequence: CASSSTPGQGARAKLFF.

V and J are TRBV6-5 and TRBJ2-5; D is possibly TRBD1 (5 bases). The V and J ends lost 0 bases and 4 bases respectively, with 12 bases between them. The V gene's germline CDR1 is MNHEY and CDR2 SVGAGI. The CDR3 consists of 15 residues. The CDR3 DNA reads as TGTGCCAGCAGTTACTCGAAAGGGGTTGGAGAGACCCAGTACTTC. This codes for CASSYSKGVGETQYF.

This chain uses TRBV6-5 with TRBJ1-6; 8 nucleotides match TRBD1. V lost 4 bases, J lost 8 bases, and 10 bases stayed unmatched. This CDR3 has 16 residues. The germline CDR1 and CDR2 sequences are MNHEY and SVGAGI. The DNA of the CDR3 is TGTGCCAGCAGTTCATTCCGGACAGGGCGACATTCACCCCTCCACTTT. Its protein is CASSSFRTGRHSPLHF.

The chain carries TRBV5-1 and TRBJ2-1, with D unclear. The germline V gene has CDR1 SGHRS and CDR2 YFSETQ. The CDR3 has 14 amino acids. The germline V and J ends were trimmed by 4 bases and 5 bases, with 13 bases remaining between them. This CDR3 reads CASSITAGNNEQFF. The CDR3 DNA reads TGCGCCAGCAGCATAACGGCAGGAAACAATGAGCAGTTCTTC.

This chain connects TRBV14 to TRBJ2-2, with 10 bases identical to TRBD2. This CDR3 is 18 amino acids long. The V gene end was trimmed by 4 bases and the J gene end by 4 bases; junction bases not matched to a gene: 12. Germline V gene lookup returns CDR1 SGHDN and CDR2 FVKESK. The CDR3 protein is CASSPRLASGRLTGELFF. In DNA form, the CDR3 reads TGTGCCAGCAGCCCTCGGCTGGCTAGCGGGAGACTCACCGGGGAGCTGTTTTTT.

J is TRBJ2-7 and V is TRBV30, with TRBD1 matching 9 bases. J gave up 3 bases and V 5 bases, and 11 bases lay outside the gene matches. The CDR3 contains 15 residues. The V gene's germline CDR1 is GTSNPN and CDR2 SVGIG (reference sequence). The CDR3 reads CAWGLPGQGNYEQYF. The CDR3 bases are TGTGCCTGGGGCCTTCCTGGACAGGGGAACTACGAGCAGTACTTC.

This sequence joins TRBV5-1 and TRBJ1-1, with unresolved D. The CDR3 has 13 amino acids. Germline CDR1 and CDR2: SGHRS and YFSETQ. The V and J ends lost 5 bases and 4 bases respectively, with 12 bases between them. CDR3 sequence: CASSREWGTEAFF. CDR3 bases: TGCGCCAGCAGTCGGGAATGGGGCACTGAAGCTTTCTTT.

The CDR3 coding sequence is TGCGCCAGCAGCCAGGCTCAGGCCCTATCAAGCACAGATACGCAGTATTTT. Translation: CASSQAQALSSTDTQYF. V is TRBV4-1 and J is TRBJ2-3; D remains unclear. The germline V and J ends were trimmed by 3 bases and 0 bases, with 16 bases remaining between them. There are 17 residues in the CDR3. Germline values: CDR1 MGHRA, CDR2 YSYEKL.

About this clone itself: This sample includes further DNA sequences coding for the same CDR3. J is TRBJ2-7 and V is TRBV7-6; D unclear. V lost 4 bases and J 0 bases, leaving 7 bases between the germline ends. The germline V gene encodes CDR1 SGHVS and CDR2 FNYEAQ. The CDR3 contains 13 residues. CDR3 sequence (DNA): TGTGCCAGCAGCTCCTACAGCTCCTACGAGCAGTACTTC. Its translation: CASSSYSSYEQYF. Looking up the rest from reference TRBV7-6 and TRBJ2-7 gives the full variable domain: GAGVSQSPRYKVTKRGQDVALRCDPISGHVSLYWYRQALGQGPEFLTYFNYEAQQDKSGLPNDRFSAERPEGSISTLTIQRTEQRDSAMYRCASSSYSSYEQYFGPGTRLTVT.

The chain's CDR3 is CASRDRVGQPQHF. As DNA, the CDR3 is TGTGCCAGCAGGGACAGGGTTGGTCAGCCCCAGCATTTT. The chain recombines TRBV2 with TRBJ1-5; 8 bases agree with TRBD1. J lost 6 bases, V lost 6 bases, and 4 bases had no gene match. Germline assignment: CDR1 SNHLY and CDR2 FYNNEI. The CDR3 covers 13 residues.

J is TRBJ2-1 and V is TRBV10-3; 8 bases fit TRBD2. Germline V CDR1 and CDR2: ENHRY, SYGVKD. The CDR3 spans 14 residues. The ends lost 7 bases at V and 5 bases at J; junction bases unmatched: 7. This chain's CDR3 is CAIKEGGGNNEQFF. The CDR3 DNA is TGTGCCATCAAGGAGGGCGGGGGGAACAATGAGCAGTTCTTC.

This sequence joins TRBV6-5 and TRBJ1-6; 7 nucleotides agree with TRBD1. This CDR3 spans 16 amino acids. With V trimmed by 4 bases and J by 0 bases, 3 bases remained unmatched. CDR1 is MNHEY, CDR2 SVGAGI, per germline. As DNA, the CDR3 is TGTGCCAGCAGTTGGGACAGAAGCTCCTATAATTCACCCCTCCACTTT. Protein product: CASSWDRSSYNSPLHF.

The rearrangement joins TRBV7-2 to TRBJ1-2; 7 bases line up with TRBD1. The J segment lost 13 bases and the V segment lost 5 bases, leaving 22 bases of the junction unmatched. The CDR3 runs to 16 residues. Germline CDR1 SGHTA, CDR2 FQGNSA. The CDR3 sequence: CASSPTPGQLMDYFTF. CDR3 sequence (DNA): TGTGCCAGCAGCCCCACTCCGGGACAGTTAATGGATTACTTCACCTTC. The complete variable domain, with remaining parts taken from reference TRBV7-2 and TRBJ1-2, reads GAGVSQSPSNKVTEKGKDVELRCDPISGHTALYWYRQSLGQGLEFLIYFQGNSAPDKSGLPSDRFSAERTGGSVSTLTIQRTQQEDSAVYLCASSPTPGQLMDYFTFGSGTRLTVV.

Worth noting for this clone: Other DNA sequences from this sample encode an identical CDR3 as well. CDR3 in amino acids: CASSLRTSGTSTDTQYF. The DNA of the CDR3 is TGTGCCAGCAGTCTCCGGACTAGCGGGACTAGCACAGATACGCAGTATTTT. The chain links TRBV28 to TRBJ2-3, with TRBD2 matching over 12 bases. CDR1 is MDHEN and CDR2 is SYDVKM in the germline V gene. J gave up 0 bases and V 5 bases, and 6 bases lay outside the gene matches. CDR3 size: 17 residues.

This rearrangement joins TRBV9 to TRBJ2-5; the match to TRBD2 covers 10 bases. Germline trimming cut 4 bases from V and 5 bases from J; bases unmatched to any gene: 8. Germline assignment: CDR1 SGDLS and CDR2 YYNGEE. This CDR3 region has 15 residues. This chain's CDR3 is CASSKGLARVETQYF. The CDR3 bases are TGTGCCAGCAGCAAGGGACTAGCGAGAGTCGAGACCCAGTACTTC. The full variable domain, in which reference TRBV9 and TRBJ2-5 provide the parts outside the CDR3, is DSGVTQTPKHLITATGQRVTLRCSPRSGDLSVYWYQQSLDQGLQFLIQYYNGEERAKGNILERFSAQQFPDLHSELNLSSLELGDSALYFCASSKGLARVETQYFGPGTRLLVL.

V is TRBV19 and J is TRBJ2-3; 11 nucleotides agree with TRBD2. The V segment lost 3 bases and the J segment 6 bases; nucleotides outside the gene matches: 8. This CDR3 comprises 16 residues. Germline V gives CDR1 LNHDA, CDR2 SQIVND (reference sequence). The CDR3 bases are TGTGCCAGTAGTATGGTAGCGGGAGGGCCGAAGGATACGCAGTATTTT. Translation gives CASSMVAGGPKDTQYF.

The J gene is TRBJ2-3, the V gene TRBV13; tentatively, D is TRBD1 (5 bases). Germline V gene lookup returns CDR1 PRHDT and CDR2 FYEKMQ (reference sequence). CDR3 length: 15 residues. V shed 6 bases and J shed 2 bases, with 15 bases lying between them. The CDR3 is CASRYKAGATDTQYF. The CDR3 bases are TGTGCCAGCAGATATAAAGCTGGGGCCACAGATACGCAGTATTTT. The full variable domain, with the rest looked up from reference TRBV13 and TRBJ2-3, is AAGVIQSPRHLIKEKRETATLKCYPIPRHDTVYWYQQGPGQDPQFLISFYEKMQSDKGSIPDRFSAQQFSDYHSELNMSSLELGDSALYFCASRYKAGATDTQYFGPGTRLTVL.